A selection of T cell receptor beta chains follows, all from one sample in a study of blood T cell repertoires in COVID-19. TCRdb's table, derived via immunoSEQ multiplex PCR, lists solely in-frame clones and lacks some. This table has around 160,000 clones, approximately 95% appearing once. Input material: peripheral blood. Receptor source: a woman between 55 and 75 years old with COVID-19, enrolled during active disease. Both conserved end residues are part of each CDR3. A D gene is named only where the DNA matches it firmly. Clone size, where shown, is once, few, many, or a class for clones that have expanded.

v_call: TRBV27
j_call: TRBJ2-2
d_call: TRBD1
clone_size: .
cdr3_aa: CASSTRTGTAGELFF
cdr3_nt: TGTGCCAGCAGTACCAGGACAGGAACCGCCGGGGAGCTGTTTTTT

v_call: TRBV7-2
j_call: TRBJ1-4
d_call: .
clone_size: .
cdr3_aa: CASSRDTANEKLFF
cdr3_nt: TGTGCCAGCAGCCGGGACACGGCTAATGAAAAACTGTTTTTT

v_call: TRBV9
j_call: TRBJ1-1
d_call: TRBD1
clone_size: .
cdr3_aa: CASSAVTGMNTEAFF
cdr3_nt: TGTGCCAGCAGCGCTGTGACAGGGATGAACACTGAAGCTTTCTTT

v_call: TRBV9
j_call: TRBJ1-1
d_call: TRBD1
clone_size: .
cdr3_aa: CASSVTGGPSTEAFF
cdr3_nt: TGTGCCAGCAGCGTGACAGGGGGCCCTTCAACTGAAGCTTTCTTT

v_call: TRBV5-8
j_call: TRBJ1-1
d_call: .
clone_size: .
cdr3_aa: CASSSWTQRTEAFF
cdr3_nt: TGTGCCAGCAGCTCCTGGACACAAAGGACTGAAGCTTTCTTT

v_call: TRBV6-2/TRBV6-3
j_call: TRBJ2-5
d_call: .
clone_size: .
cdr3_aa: CASSYSVGGETQYF
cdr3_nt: TGTGCCAGCAGTTACTCCGTCGGAGGAGAGACCCAGTACTTC

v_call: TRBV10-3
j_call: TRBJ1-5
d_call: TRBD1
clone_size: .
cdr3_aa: CATRDREGSNQPQHF
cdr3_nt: TGTGCCACGAGGGACAGGGAGGGAAGCAATCAGCCCCAGCATTTT

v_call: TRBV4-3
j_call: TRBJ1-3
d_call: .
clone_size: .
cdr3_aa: CASSLTTEPRHSGNTIYF
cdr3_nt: TGCGCCAGCAGCCTCACCACAGAGCCACGACACTCTGGAAACACCATATATTTT

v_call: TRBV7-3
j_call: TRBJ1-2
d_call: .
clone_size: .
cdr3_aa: CASSPSGAAGGYTF
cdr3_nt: TGTGCCAGCAGCCCAAGTGGGGCGGCAGGTGGCTACACCTTC

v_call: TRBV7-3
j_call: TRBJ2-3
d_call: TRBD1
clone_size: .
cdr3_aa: CASSFTGGGSDTQYF
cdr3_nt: TGTGCCAGCAGCTTCACAGGGGGCGGATCAGATACGCAGTATTTT

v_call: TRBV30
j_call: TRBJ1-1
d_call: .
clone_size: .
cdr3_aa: CAYTPVNTEAFF
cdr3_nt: TGTGCCTACACCCCAGTGAACACTGAAGCTTTCTTT

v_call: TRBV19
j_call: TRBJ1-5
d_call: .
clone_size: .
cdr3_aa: CASSPQGTNQPQHF
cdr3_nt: TGTGCCAGTAGTCCACAGGGCACCAATCAGCCCCAGCATTTT

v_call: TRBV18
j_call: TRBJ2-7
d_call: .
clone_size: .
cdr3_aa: CASSPEGYEQYF
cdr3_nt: TGTGCCAGCTCACCGGAGGGCTACGAGCAGTACTTC

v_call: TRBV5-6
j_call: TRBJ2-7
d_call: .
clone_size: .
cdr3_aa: CASSRDREQYF
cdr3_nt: TGTGCCAGCAGCCGCGACAGGGAGCAGTACTTC

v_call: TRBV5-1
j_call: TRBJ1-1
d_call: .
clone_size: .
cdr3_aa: CASRQTESMNTEAFF
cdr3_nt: TGCGCCAGCAGACAGACAGAAAGCATGAACACTGAAGCTTTCTTT

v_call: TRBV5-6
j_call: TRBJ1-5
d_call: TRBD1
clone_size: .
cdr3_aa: CASSLFTGGLSNQPQHF
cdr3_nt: TGTGCCAGCAGCTTGTTTACAGGGGGCTTAAGCAATCAGCCCCAGCATTTT

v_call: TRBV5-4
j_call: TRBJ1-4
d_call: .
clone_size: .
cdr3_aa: CASSRGGGIETNEKLFF
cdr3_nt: TGTGCCAGCAGCCGCGGCGGGGGAATCGAAACTAATGAAAAACTGTTTTTT

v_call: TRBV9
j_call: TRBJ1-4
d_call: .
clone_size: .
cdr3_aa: CASSKNTGTTNEKLFF
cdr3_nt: TGTGCCAGCAGCAAAAATACCGGGACAACTAATGAAAAACTGTTTTTT

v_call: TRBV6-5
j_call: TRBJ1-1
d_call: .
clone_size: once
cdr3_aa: CASRDRDLRGTEAFF
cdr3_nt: TGTGCCAGCCGAGACCGGGACTTAAGGGGCACTGAAGCTTTCTTT

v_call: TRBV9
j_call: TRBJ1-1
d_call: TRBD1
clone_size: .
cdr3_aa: CVSSLPGQGLNTEAFF
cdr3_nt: TGTGTCAGCTCCCTCCCAGGACAGGGTCTGAACACTGAAGCTTTCTTT

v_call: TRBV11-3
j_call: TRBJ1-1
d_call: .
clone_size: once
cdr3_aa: CASSLRRETEAFF
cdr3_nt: TGTGCCAGCAGCTTGCGGCGAGAAACTGAAGCTTTCTTT

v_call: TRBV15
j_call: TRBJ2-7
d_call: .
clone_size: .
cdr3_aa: CATSYQRQAHEQYF
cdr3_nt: TGTGCCACCAGCTATCAGCGACAGGCCCACGAGCAGTACTTC

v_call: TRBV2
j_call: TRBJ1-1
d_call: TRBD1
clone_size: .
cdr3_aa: CASSVDRVNTEAFF
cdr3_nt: TGTGCCAGCAGTGTGGACAGGGTGAACACTGAAGCTTTCTTT

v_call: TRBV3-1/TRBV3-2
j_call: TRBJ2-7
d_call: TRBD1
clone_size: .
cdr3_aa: CASSQGTGPYEQYF
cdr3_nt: TGTGCCAGCAGCCAAGGGACAGGGCCGTACGAGCAGTACTTC

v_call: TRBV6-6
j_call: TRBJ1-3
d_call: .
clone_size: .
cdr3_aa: CATTITTGYRGNTIYF
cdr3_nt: TGTGCCACCACGATCACTACAGGGTATAGAGGAAACACCATATATTTT

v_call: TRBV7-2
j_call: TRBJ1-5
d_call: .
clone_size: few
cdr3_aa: CASSPNSNQPQHF
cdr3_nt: TGTGCCAGCAGCCCCAATAGCAATCAGCCCCAGCATTTT

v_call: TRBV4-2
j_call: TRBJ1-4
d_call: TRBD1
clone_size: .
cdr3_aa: CASSQDQGQVNEKLFF
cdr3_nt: TGTGCCAGCAGCCAAGACCAAGGACAGGTTAATGAAAAACTGTTTTTT

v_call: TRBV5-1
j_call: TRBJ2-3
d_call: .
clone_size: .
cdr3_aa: CASSLGGHLSTDTQYF
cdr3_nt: TGCGCCAGCAGCTTGGGTGGACACCTTAGCACAGATACGCAGTATTTT

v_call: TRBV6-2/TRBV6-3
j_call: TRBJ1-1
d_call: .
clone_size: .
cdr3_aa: CASSYNQGMNTEAFF
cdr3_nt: TGTGCCAGCAGTTACAATCAGGGGATGAACACTGAAGCTTTCTTT

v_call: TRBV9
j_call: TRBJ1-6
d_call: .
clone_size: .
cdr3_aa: CASSVASGYSPLHF
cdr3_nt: TGTGCCAGCAGCGTAGCTTCAGGGTACTCACCCCTCCACTTT

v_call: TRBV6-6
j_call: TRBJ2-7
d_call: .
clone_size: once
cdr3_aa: CASIAGVITSYEQYF
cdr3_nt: TGTGCCAGCATTGCAGGGGTAATAACTTCCTACGAGCAGTACTTC

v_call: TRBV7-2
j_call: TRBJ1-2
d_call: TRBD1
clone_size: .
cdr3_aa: CASSANPGVGGNYGYTF
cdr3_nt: TGTGCCAGCAGCGCTAACCCGGGGGTAGGGGGCAACTATGGCTACACCTTC

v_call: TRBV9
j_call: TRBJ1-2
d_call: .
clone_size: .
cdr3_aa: CASSVGRGPLNYGYTF
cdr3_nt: TGTGCCAGCAGCGTCGGGCGGGGTCCCCTCAATTATGGCTACACCTTC

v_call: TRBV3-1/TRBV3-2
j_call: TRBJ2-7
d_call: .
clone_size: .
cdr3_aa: CASSSSLLWEQYF
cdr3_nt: TGTGCCAGCAGCTCGAGTCTGCTCTGGGAGCAGTACTTC

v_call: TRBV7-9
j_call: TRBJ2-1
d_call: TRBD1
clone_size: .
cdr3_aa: CASSLSSGTGGNEQFF
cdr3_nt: TGTGCCAGCAGCCTTTCATCCGGGACAGGGGGCAATGAGCAGTTCTTC

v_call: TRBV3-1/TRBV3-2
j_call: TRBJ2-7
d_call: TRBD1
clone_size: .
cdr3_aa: CASPGGQEKSYEQYF
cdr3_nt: TGTGCCAGCCCAGGGGGACAGGAGAAATCCTACGAGCAGTACTTC

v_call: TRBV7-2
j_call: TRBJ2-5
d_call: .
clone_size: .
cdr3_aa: CASSLVSSSETQYF
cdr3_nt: TGTGCCAGCAGCTTAGTCTCTAGCTCCGAGACCCAGTACTTC

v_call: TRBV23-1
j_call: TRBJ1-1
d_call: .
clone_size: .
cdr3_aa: CASIDRYTEAFF
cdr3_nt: TGCGCCAGCATCGACAGATACACTGAAGCTTTCTTT

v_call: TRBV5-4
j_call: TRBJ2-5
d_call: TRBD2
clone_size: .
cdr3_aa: CASSPGTSGGEQETQYF
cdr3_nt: TGTGCCAGCAGCCCCGGGACTAGCGGGGGTGAGCAAGAGACCCAGTACTTC

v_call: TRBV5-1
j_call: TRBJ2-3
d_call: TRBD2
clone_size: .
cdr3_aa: CASSSPSGGVTDTQYF
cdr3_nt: TGCGCCAGCAGCTCCCCTAGCGGGGGTGTCACAGATACGCAGTATTTT

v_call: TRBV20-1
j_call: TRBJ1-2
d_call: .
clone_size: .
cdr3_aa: CSARIARGYTF
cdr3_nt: TGCAGTGCCCGGATCGCGCGGGGCTACACCTTC

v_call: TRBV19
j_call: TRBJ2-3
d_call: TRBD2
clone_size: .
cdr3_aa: CASSIDLLSTLAGASTDTQYF
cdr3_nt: TGTGCCAGTAGTATAGATCTTCTGTCTACTTTAGCGGGGGCTAGCACAGATACGCAGTATTTT

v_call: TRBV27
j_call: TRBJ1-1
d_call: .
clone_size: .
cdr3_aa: CASSLFFRGGKNTEAFF
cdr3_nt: TGTGCCAGCAGTTTATTCTTCAGGGGCGGTAAGAACACTGAAGCTTTCTTT

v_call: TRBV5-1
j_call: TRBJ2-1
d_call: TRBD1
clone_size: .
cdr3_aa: CASSWTGAGEQFF
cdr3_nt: TGCGCCAGCAGCTGGACAGGGGCTGGTGAGCAGTTCTTC

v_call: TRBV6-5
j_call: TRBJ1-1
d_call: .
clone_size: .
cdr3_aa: CASSYTGFTEAFF
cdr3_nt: TGTGCCAGCAGTTACACGGGTTTTACTGAAGCTTTCTTT

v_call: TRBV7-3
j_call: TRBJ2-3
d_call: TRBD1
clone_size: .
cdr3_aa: CASSLTYKDRGTDTQYF
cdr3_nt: TGTGCCAGCAGCTTAACCTATAAGGACAGGGGCACAGATACGCAGTATTTT

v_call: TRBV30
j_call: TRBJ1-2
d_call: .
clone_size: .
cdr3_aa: CAWSEAQGAGYTF
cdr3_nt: TGTGCCTGGAGTGAGGCACAGGGCGCTGGCTACACCTTC

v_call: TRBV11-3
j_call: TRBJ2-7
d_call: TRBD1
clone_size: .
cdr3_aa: CASSGPGQGHDEQYF
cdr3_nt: TGTGCCAGCAGCGGCCCGGGACAGGGACACGACGAGCAGTACTTC

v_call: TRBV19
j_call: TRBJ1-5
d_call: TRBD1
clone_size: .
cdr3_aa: CASSSGQGGNQPQHF
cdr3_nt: TGTGCCAGTAGTAGCGGACAGGGGGGAAATCAGCCCCAGCATTTT

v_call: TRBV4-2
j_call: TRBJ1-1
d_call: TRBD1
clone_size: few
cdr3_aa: CASSQAEAGGIGTEAFF
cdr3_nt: TGTGCCAGCAGCCAGGCCGAAGCAGGGGGCATTGGAACTGAAGCTTTCTTT

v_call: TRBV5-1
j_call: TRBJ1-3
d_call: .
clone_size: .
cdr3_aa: CASSPGQFSGNTIYF
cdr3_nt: TGCGCCAGCAGCCCTGGACAATTCTCTGGAAACACCATATATTTT

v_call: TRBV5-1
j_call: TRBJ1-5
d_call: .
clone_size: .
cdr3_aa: CASSLAGRNQPQHF
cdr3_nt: TGCGCCAGCAGCTTGGCGGGGAGGAATCAGCCCCAGCATTTT

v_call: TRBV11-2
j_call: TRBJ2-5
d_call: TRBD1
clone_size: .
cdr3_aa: CASRRVGGAGETQYF
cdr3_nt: TGTGCCAGCAGAAGGGTAGGGGGCGCCGGGGAGACCCAGTACTTC

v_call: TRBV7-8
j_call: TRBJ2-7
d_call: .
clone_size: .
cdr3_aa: CASSLGSRVHEQYF
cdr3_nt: TGTGCCAGCAGCTTAGGTAGCAGAGTACACGAGCAGTACTTC